The 11 T cell receptor beta chains reported below all come from one sample, sequenced in a study of CD8+ T cells in alopecia areata. Investigators isolated RNA and reverse transcribed it into cDNA to act as the sequencing template. The repertoire was sequenced with immunoSEQ multiplex PCR; TCRdb's copy has only in-frame clones and lacks some. The sample records 130,000 to 150,000 clones, about four fifths being singletons. Treatment given: oral pan-JAK inhibitor, 5-10 mg twice daily. This material consisted of CD8+ T cells sorted from blood, taken at week 4, from a patient treated with tofacitinib. The source of these receptors is a human donor with alopecia areata.

V and J are TRBV7-2 and TRBJ2-1, with TRBD1 matching 7 bases. The germline V gene encodes CDR1 SGHTA and CDR2 FQGNSA. J gave up 5 bases and V 1 base, and 8 bases lay outside the gene matches. The CDR3 totals 16 residues. The DNA for the CDR3 is TGTGCCAGCAGCTTAGTCCCGACAGGGTGGAACAATGAGCAGTTCTTC. Translating gives CASSLVPTGWNNEQFF.

The J gene is TRBJ1-2, the V gene TRBV4-1; D call uncertain. Germline V gene data show CDR1 as MGHRA and CDR2 as YSYEKL. The CDR3 sequence is 18 residues long. With 6 bases removed from V and 4 bases from J, the gap between germline ends came to 27 bases. CDR3 sequence: CASSPNPGSRELIYGYTF. The DNA for the CDR3 is TGCGCCAGCAGTCCTAACCCGGGGTCTCGAGAGTTGATCTATGGCTACACCTTC.

The chain couples TRBV6-5 to TRBJ2-1; 7 bases match TRBD1. V dropped 6 bases and J dropped 4; count of bases not matched to a gene: 9. CDR1 is MNHEY, CDR2 SVGAGI, per germline. There are 15 residues in the CDR3. CDR3 DNA: TGTGCCAGCAGCCCCGGGCCGGGACAGTACAATGAGCAGTTCTTC. Amino acid sequence: CASSPGPGQYNEQFF.

The chain couples TRBV29-1 to TRBJ2-3, with D perhaps matching TRBD2 (7 bases). Germline-derived CDR1 and CDR2 are SQVTM and ANQGSEA. V was pared by 0 bases and J by 3 bases, with 13 bases between. CDR3 length: 15 residues. The CDR3 sequence is CSVEDGGRRTDTQYF. CDR3 nucleotide sequence: TGCAGCGTTGAAGACGGGGGGCGCCGGACAGATACGCAGTATTTT.

The chain has TRBV29-1 and TRBJ1-1; D not certain. CDR3 size: 12 residues. CDR1 SQVTM and CDR2 ANQGSEA come from the germline V gene. Trimming removed 3 bases from V and 6 bases from J, with 11 bases in between. The DNA for the CDR3 is TGCAGCGTTGATTCCGGGCTCGCTGAAGCTTTCTTT. This encodes CSVDSGLAEAFF.

This CDR3 is CASSLYRGTSNQPQHF. The CDR3 DNA sequence: TGTGCCAGCAGTTTATATCGGGGGACGAGCAATCAGCCCCAGCATTTT. The chain uses TRBV27 and TRBJ1-5; weak D call: TRBD1 (5 bases). The CDR3 extends over 16 amino acids. Germline assignment: CDR1 MNHEY and CDR2 SMNVEV (reference sequence). V was clipped by 1 base and J by 1 base, with 11 bases between them.

This clone was recorded only once. The chain combines TRBV27 with TRBJ2-3; the match to TRBD2 covers 8 bases. This CDR3 region has 15 residues. The V and J ends lost 3 bases and 3 bases, in that order; junction bases with no gene match: 5. Germline CDR1 and CDR2: MNHEY and SMNVEV (reference sequence). CDR3 sequence reads: CASSFLRGGTDTQYF. The CDR3 nucleotides are TGTGCCAGCAGTTTCCTCCGGGGGGGAACAGATACGCAGTATTTT.

The V and J genes are TRBV11-2 and TRBJ2-7; D is uncertain. Germline CDR1 is SGHAT and CDR2 is FQNNGV. This CDR3 has 17 residues. Trimming stripped 3 bases from V and 3 bases from J, with 21 bases between. The CDR3 region is CASSFYPKLTEFYEQYF. CDR3 nucleotide sequence: TGTGCCAGCAGCTTTTATCCAAAACTTACTGAATTCTACGAGCAGTACTTC.

With regard to this clone: The junction differs from germline at one of its ends, possibly a read error. V is TRBV7-7 and J is TRBJ2-5; 13 positions match TRBD2. This CDR3 has 17 amino acids. Germline V gene sequence: CDR1 SSHAT, CDR2 FNYEAQ (reference sequence). Here the CDR3 reads CASTCPGTSGTQETQYF. The CDR3, as DNA: TGTGCTAGCACCTGCCCCGGGACTAGCGGGACGCAAGAGACCCAGTACTTC. Combining the CDR3 with reference TRBV7-7 and TRBJ2-5 gives the whole variable domain GAGVSQSPRYKVTKRGQDVTLRCDPISSHATLYWYQQALGQGPEFLTYFNYEAQPDKSGLPSDRFSAERPEGSISTLTIQRTEQRDSAMYRCASTCPGTSGTQETQYFGPGTRLLVL.

The chain links TRBV29-1 to TRBJ2-3; D remains ambiguous. The V gene's germline CDR1 is SQVTM and CDR2 ANQGSEA. CDR3 length: 10 amino acids. Between the trimmed V and J ends, which lost 6 bases and 8 bases, there was a span of 9 bases. The CDR3 DNA is TGCAGCGTCCTGAAGGGTACGCAGTATTTT. It translates to CSVLKGTQYF.

A few counts support this clone. CDR3 residues: CASSVQETQYF. The CDR3 bases are TGTGCCAGCAGCGTTCAAGAGACCCAGTACTTC. The chain uses TRBV7-9 and TRBJ2-5; no clear D gene. Looked up from germline, CDR1 is SEHNR and CDR2 is FQNEAQ (reference sequence). The germline V and J ends were trimmed by 5 bases and 2 bases, with 3 bases remaining between them. The CDR3 is made up of 11 amino acids.